Following are 22 T cell receptor beta chains from one sample sequenced in a study of cytomegalovirus exposure and HLA in healthy donors. Primers for the PCR totalled 60 Vbeta and 13 Jbeta. Sequencing was performed with immunoSEQ multiplex PCR; in TCRdb, only in-frame clones are kept and a portion is missing. The sample has 200,000 or so clones, roughly nine tenths seen once. Sequenced material: PBMCs. Every receptor here comes from a girl in the first two years of life in good health and CMV-seronegative.

This CDR3 is CASSLAGHGELQTEAFF. In DNA, the CDR3 is TGCGCCAGCAGCTTGGCCGGACATGGTGAACTACAGACTGAAGCTTTCTTT. The chain uses TRBV5-1 and TRBJ1-1; maybe TRBD1 (5 bases). The CDR3 has 17 residues. V was clipped by 0 bases and J by 5 bases, with 20 bases between them. Germline CDR1 and CDR2: SGHRS and YFSETQ.

This chain connects TRBV29-1 to TRBJ2-3; possible D gene TRBD2, 5 bases. The CDR3 covers 15 residues. The germline V gene has CDR1 SQVTM and CDR2 ANQGSEA. The CDR3: CSGSKGLGGTDTQYF. The CDR3 DNA sequence: TGCAGTGGATCAAAAGGACTGGGCGGGACAGATACGCAGTATTTT.

V is TRBV2 and J is TRBJ2-1, with D possibly matching TRBD2 (7 bases). Deletions cut 6 bases from V and 10 bases from J, with 19 bases between. The germline V gene has CDR1 SNHLY and CDR2 FYNNEI. The CDR3 consists of 14 residues. The CDR3 is CASRWGGGVGEQFF. In DNA form, the CDR3 reads TGTGCCAGCAGATGGGGGGGCGGTGTTGGGGAGCAGTTCTTC.

The J gene is TRBJ1-2, the V gene TRBV4-1, with 10 bases that match TRBD1. This CDR3 region has 15 residues. Per germline, CDR1 MGHRA and CDR2 YSYEKL. V lost 1 base to trimming and J lost 2 bases; unmatched junction nucleotides: 1. The CDR3 loop reads CASSQGQGANYGYTF. As DNA, the CDR3 is TGCGCCAGCAGCCAAGGACAGGGGGCGAACTATGGCTACACCTTC.

This rearrangement joins TRBV11-2 to TRBJ2-6; 7 positions match TRBD2. The CDR3 covers 18 residues. CDR1 is SGHAT and CDR2 is FQNNGV in the germline V gene. The junction had 11 bases not matched to a gene; V was cut back by 2 bases and J by 4 bases. The CDR3 loop reads CASSLHGTKSWGANVLTF. The CDR3 DNA sequence: TGTGCCAGCAGCTTACATGGGACTAAGTCGTGGGGGGCCAACGTCCTGACTTTC.

This chain's CDR3 is CASSLRTSSTTDTQYF. In DNA, the CDR3 is TGCGCCAGCAGCCTCCGGACTAGTTCGACAACAGATACGCAGTATTTT. The genes are TRBV4-3 and TRBJ2-3, with TRBD2 identical over 7 bases. The CDR3 runs 16 residues. Per germline, CDR1 LGHNA and CDR2 YSLEER. The V segment lost 4 bases and the J segment 3 bases; nucleotides outside the gene matches: 10.

The rearrangement links TRBV4-2 to TRBJ1-1, with D perhaps matching TRBD1 (5 bases). The germline V gene has CDR1 LGHNA and CDR2 YNFKEQ. V was trimmed by 4 bases and J by 7 bases, leaving 22 bases between them. This CDR3 region has 16 residues. The CDR3 is CASSLARGRAGSEAFF. In nucleotides, the CDR3 is TGTGCCAGCAGCCTAGCTAGGGGCAGGGCCGGGAGTGAAGCTTTCTTT.

The rearrangement joins TRBV4-2 to TRBJ2-3; TRBD2 aligns across 13 bases. Germline assignment: CDR1 LGHNA and CDR2 YNFKEQ. This CDR3 has 16 amino acids. V dropped 6 bases and J dropped 2; count of bases not matched to a gene: 5. The CDR3 region has the DNA TGTGCCAGCAGTCCGGGACTAGCGGGATTCACAGATACGCAGTATTTT. Amino acid sequence: CASSPGLAGFTDTQYF.

The chain combines TRBV30 with TRBJ2-7; D may be TRBD2 (6 bases). Germline-derived CDR1 and CDR2 are GTSNPN and SVGIG (reference sequence). V lost 3 bases, J lost 5 bases, and 20 bases lay in between. This CDR3 is built from 15 residues. DNA for the CDR3: TGTGCCTGGAGAGCGGGCGGCGCCGTGGGGCACGAGCAGTACTTC. Its protein product is CAWRAGGAVGHEQYF.

The V call is TRBV5-5, the J call TRBJ2-7; D perhaps matches TRBD2 (5 bases). This CDR3 contains 15 residues. Germline V lookup: CDR1 SGHKS, CDR2 YYEKEE (reference sequence). Between the trimmed V and J ends, which lost 2 bases and 6 bases, there was a span of 18 bases. The CDR3 nucleotides are TGTGCCAGCAGCTTCCCCACCGGGATGCCTATCGAGCAGTACTTC. Its translation is CASSFPTGMPIEQYF.

This chain joins TRBV7-2 and TRBJ1-2; D is uncertain. V was cut by 5 bases and J by 8 bases, with 15 bases left in between. The germline CDR1 and CDR2 sequences are SGHTA and FQGNSA. The CDR3 runs 13 residues. The CDR3 coding sequence is TGTGCCAGCAGCGCAAATAGGAGAGGAGGCTACACCTTC. Protein: CASSANRRGGYTF.

The chain uses TRBV7-6 and TRBJ2-2; D is uncertain. Germline V lookup: CDR1 SGHVS, CDR2 FNYEAQ. This CDR3 has 15 amino acids. Trimming removed 5 bases from V and 3 bases from J, with 13 bases in between. The CDR3 DNA sequence: TGTGCCAGCAGCCCCTCCGGAGCTTACACCGGGGAGCTGTTTTTT. It specifies CASSPSGAYTGELFF.

The rearrangement joins TRBV29-1 to TRBJ2-7; D is unresolved. The V and J ends lost 7 bases and 1 base respectively, with 8 bases between them. The CDR3 consists of 11 residues. CDR1 is SQVTM, CDR2 ANQGSEA, per germline. CDR3 coding DNA: TGCAGCGCTCTAGAATCCTACGAGCAGTACTTC. This codes for CSALESYEQYF.

The gene calls are TRBV19 and TRBJ2-7; the match to TRBD1 covers 12 bases. CDR3 length: 18 residues. V lost 5 bases and J lost 0; bases outside the gene matches: 11. From germline, CDR1 is LNHDA and CDR2 SQIVND (reference sequence). The CDR3 here is CASSDGTGGSEGSYEQYF. The CDR3 coding sequence is TGTGCCAGTAGTGACGGGACAGGGGGCAGTGAGGGCTCCTACGAGCAGTACTTC.

The chain joins TRBV12-5 to TRBJ2-1, with 9 bases fitting TRBD2. Germline CDR1 and CDR2: LGHNT and FRNRAP. This CDR3 is built from 16 residues. V gave up 0 bases and J gave up 4 bases; unmatched junction bases: 4. Here the CDR3 reads CASGLVAGGLYNEQFF. The CDR3 DNA reads as TGTGCTAGTGGTTTGGTAGCGGGAGGTTTGTACAATGAGCAGTTCTTC.

This clone turned up a few times. The chain combines TRBV27 with TRBJ2-4; a weak D match, TRBD1 (6 bases). This CDR3 is built from 14 residues. V lost 7 bases and J lost 1, with 11 bases in between. CDR1 is MNHEY and CDR2 is SMNVEV in the germline V gene (reference sequence). Written as DNA, the CDR3 is TGTGCCAGCAAATCCACAGGGGCCAAAAACATTCAGTACTTC. Translated, it gives CASKSTGAKNIQYF.

This clone was observed a few times. This sequence joins TRBV29-1 and TRBJ2-1, with 8 nucleotides matching TRBD2. The CDR3 has 15 amino acids. V trimming: 2 bases; J trimming: 4 bases; junction bases outside the gene matches: 7. Looked up from germline, CDR1 is SQVTM and CDR2 is ANQGSEA. Here the CDR3 reads CSVEYRGGQYNEQFF. The CDR3, as DNA: TGCAGCGTTGAATACCGGGGGGGCCAGTACAATGAGCAGTTCTTC.

This clone was detected only once. V and J are TRBV2 and TRBJ1-2; tentatively, D is TRBD1 (6 bases). The germline V gene encodes CDR1 SNHLY and CDR2 FYNNEI. The CDR3 length is 14 residues. V dropped 7 bases and J dropped 3 bases, with 15 bases sitting between them. The CDR3 DNA reads TGTGCCAGCACCCCACACAGGGAAGACTATGGCTACACCTTC. Translation gives CASTPHREDYGYTF. Based on the CDR3 plus reference TRBV2 and TRBJ1-2, the full variable domain is EPEVTQTPSHQVTQMGQEVILRCVPISNHLYFYWYRQILGQKVEFLVSFYNNEISEKSEIFDDQFSVERPDGSNFTLKIRSTKLEDSAMYFCASTPHREDYGYTFGSGTRLTVV.

The V and J genes are TRBV18 and TRBJ1-2, with 8 bases identical to TRBD1. V gave up 5 bases and J gave up 8 bases; unmatched junction bases: 10. The germline CDR1 and CDR2 sequences are KGHSH and LQKENI. This CDR3 has 14 residues. CDR3 loop: CASSMDRVRNGYTF. The CDR3 bases are TGTGCCAGCTCAATGGACAGGGTACGGAACGGCTACACCTTC.

The rearrangement joins TRBV2 to TRBJ2-3; D uncertain. V lost 3 bases, J lost 4 bases, and 5 bases lay in between. The length of the CDR3 is 12 residues. Germline V CDR1 and CDR2: SNHLY, FYNNEI. The CDR3 loop reads CASSDIPDTQYF. The CDR3 bases are TGTGCCAGCAGTGATATCCCAGATACGCAGTATTTT.

To note about this clone: Distinct nucleotide sequences in the sample also encode this CDR3. The gene calls are TRBV5-1 and TRBJ1-3, with D possibly being TRBD1 (5 bases). Per germline, CDR1 SGHRS and CDR2 YFSETQ. This CDR3 spans 14 amino acids. Deletions cut 1 base from V and 3 bases from J, with 8 bases between. CDR3 protein: CASSLTGNGNTIYF. CDR3 DNA sequence: TGCGCCAGCAGCTTGACAGGCAATGGAAACACCATATATTTT.

The chain joins TRBV6-4 to TRBJ2-3; 8 bases line up with TRBD2. CDR1 and CDR2 (germline): MRHNA, SNTAGT. This CDR3 has 19 amino acids. V was pared by 2 bases and J by 0 bases, with 13 bases of the junction left unmatched. The CDR3 protein is CASSDLRTSSTPSTDTQYF. The DNA of the CDR3 is TGTGCCAGCAGTGACCTTCGGACTAGCTCTACTCCTAGCACAGATACGCAGTATTTT.